What follows are 21 T cell receptor beta chains derived from one specimen sequenced in a study of OX40 agonist ivuxolimab in advanced cancers. TCRdb's copy holds only in-frame clones and misses some; the assay was immunoSEQ multiplex PCR. The table lists approximately 15,000 clones, approximately 84% of them singletons. Sequenced here: CD4+ or CD8+ T cells sorted from blood, sampled in a trial of the OX40 agonist ivuxolimab. These receptors were obtained from an adult with an advanced solid tumor such as melanoma, head and neck, liver or kidney cancer.

The genes are TRBV27 and TRBJ2-5; perhaps TRBD2 as D (6 bases). This CDR3 comprises 13 residues. Germline CDR1 is MNHEY and CDR2 is SMNVEV (reference sequence). Deletions cut 2 bases from V and 2 bases from J, with 6 bases between. The CDR3 DNA follows: TGTGCCAGCAGTTTAAGCGGGCAAGAGACCCAGTACTTC. As protein: CASSLSGQETQYF.

The chain employs TRBV19 and TRBJ1-1; D is undetermined. The V and J ends lost 3 bases and 1 base respectively, with 3 bases between them. Per germline, CDR1 LNHDA and CDR2 SQIVND (reference sequence). CDR3 length: 12 residues. Here the CDR3 reads CASSIGNTEAFF. Here the CDR3 DNA reads TGTGCCAGTAGTATCGGGAACACTGAAGCTTTCTTT.

This chain joins TRBV11-2 and TRBJ2-7; TRBD1 is a possible D gene (6 bases). V lost 4 bases to trimming and J lost 3 bases, with 19 bases between them. Germline V gene lookup returns CDR1 SGHAT and CDR2 FQNNGV. This CDR3 contains 16 residues. CDR3 DNA sequence: TGTGCCAGCAGCTCCCTAAAGCTCCAGGGGTACTACGAGCAGTACTTC. It codes for CASSSLKLQGYYEQYF.

This clone was detected only once. One end of the junction fails to match germline, which may point to a read error. The J gene is TRBJ2-3, the V gene TRBV19, with a possible D match to TRBD1 (5 bases). There are 14 residues in the CDR3. CDR1 is LNHDA and CDR2 is SQIVND in the germline V gene (reference sequence). The CDR3 reads CASGMGPNTDTQYF. For the CDR3, the DNA is TGTGCCAGTGGTATGGGGCCGAACACAGATACGCAGTATTTT. Full variable domain (outside the CDR3, taken from reference TRBV19 and TRBJ2-3): DGGITQSPKYLFRKEGQNVTLSCEQNLNHDAMYWYRQDPGQGLRLIYYSQIVNDFQKGDIAEGYSVSREKKESFPLTVTSAQKNPTAFYLCASGMGPNTDTQYFGPGTRLTVL.

The V call is TRBV4-3, the J call TRBJ1-2; no clear D gene. This CDR3 comprises 14 residues. Germline lookup yields CDR1 LGHNA and CDR2 YSLEER. Between the trimmed V and J ends, which lost 4 bases and 6 bases, there was a span of 15 bases. CDR3 protein: CASSPDRWGNGYTF. In DNA, the CDR3 is TGCGCCAGCAGCCCGGACCGGTGGGGTAATGGCTACACCTTC.

This chain links TRBV27 with TRBJ2-1, with TRBD2 identical over 10 bases. Losses at the gene ends were 5 bases for V and 14 bases for J; bases not matched to a gene: 12. Germline CDR1 is MNHEY and CDR2 is SMNVEV (reference sequence). This CDR3 comprises 14 residues. The DNA of the CDR3 is TGTGCCAGCAGTATTGGCCTAGCGGGAGTAAATAAGTTCTTC. Translating it yields CASSIGLAGVNKFF.

The gene calls are TRBV4-2 and TRBJ1-1; D is unresolved. Trimming pared 0 bases from V and 7 bases from J, leaving 9 bases between. There are 13 residues in the CDR3. CDR1 is LGHNA, CDR2 YNFKEQ, per germline. DNA for the CDR3: TGTGCCAGCAGCCAAGATCTGAGGGATGAAGCTTTCTTT. Translated: CASSQDLRDEAFF.

The rearrangement joins TRBV25-1 to TRBJ2-1; 9 positions match TRBD2. CDR1 and CDR2 from the germline V gene are MGHDK and SYGVNS. The CDR3 loop spans 17 amino acids. V shed 0 bases, J shed 4 bases, and the junction held 7 bases outside the gene matches. Here the CDR3 reads CASSEYATSGFYNEQFF. The CDR3 coding sequence is TGTGCCAGCAGTGAATACGCAACTAGCGGGTTTTACAATGAGCAGTTCTTC.

J is TRBJ2-7 and V is TRBV11-2, with 7 bases lining up with TRBD2. Per germline, CDR1 SGHAT and CDR2 FQNNGV. The CDR3 has 17 residues. V shed 2 bases, J shed 1 base, and the junction held 11 bases outside the gene matches. The CDR3 loop reads CASSLIGGGSKSYEQYF. CDR3 sequence (DNA): TGTGCCAGCAGCTTAATTGGTGGCGGGAGTAAGTCCTACGAGCAGTACTTC.

V and J are TRBV5-8 and TRBJ2-2; D perhaps matches TRBD2 (5 bases). V was shortened by 0 bases and J by 5 bases, with 8 bases between the two germline ends. Germline V gene data show CDR1 as SGHTS and CDR2 as YDEGEE. The CDR3 runs 14 residues. The CDR3 sequence is CASSLDRGTGELFF. CDR3 sequence (DNA): TGTGCCAGCAGCTTGGATAGAGGGACCGGGGAGCTGTTTTTT.

This clone was counted once. One junction end disagrees with the germline gene, perhaps due to a read error. The chain employs TRBV11-2 and TRBJ2-5; D is unresolved. The length of the CDR3 is 14 residues. Per germline, CDR1 SGHAT and CDR2 FQNNGV. The CDR3 sequence is CASSLGPNYETQYF. The CDR3 DNA reads as TGTGCCAGCAGTTTAGGCCCGAATTATGAGACCCAGTACTTC. Based on the CDR3 plus reference TRBV11-2 and TRBJ2-5, the full variable domain is EAGVAQSPRYKIIEKRQSVAFWCNPISGHATLYWYQQILGQGPKLLIQFQNNGVVDDSQLPKDRFSAERLKGVDSTLKIQPAKLEDSAVYLCASSLGPNYETQYFGPGTRLLVL.

As DNA, the CDR3 is TGTGCCAGCTCACCAAGGGGGCGGACAGGACTCGCGAACACCGGGGAGCTGTTTTTT. This translates into CASSPRGRTGLANTGELFF. The chain combines TRBV18 with TRBJ2-2; 7 nucleotides align to TRBD1. The CDR3 totals 19 residues. Germline CDR1 reads KGHSH; CDR2 reads LQKENI. Trimming removed 2 bases from V and 0 bases from J; junction bases left unmatched: 12.

Here the CDR3 DNA reads TGTGCCATCGGCGGCAAGGACAGGAACTACGAGCAGTACTTC. As protein: CAIGGKDRNYEQYF. The V call is TRBV10-3, the J call TRBJ2-7, with 7 positions matching TRBD1. There are 14 residues in the CDR3. The germline CDR1 and CDR2 sequences are ENHRY and SYGVKD. Trimming removed 8 bases from V and 3 bases from J; junction bases left unmatched: 10.

This chain connects TRBV6-1 to TRBJ2-7, with 7 bases lining up with TRBD1. The length of the CDR3 is 15 residues. Germline V gene lookup returns CDR1 MNHNS and CDR2 SASEGT. V was pared by 1 base and J by 2 bases, with 5 bases of the junction left unmatched. CDR3 region: CASSEETGTAYEQYF. For the CDR3, the DNA is TGTGCCAGCAGTGAAGAGACCGGGACAGCCTACGAGCAGTACTTC.

For the CDR3, the DNA is TGTGCCAGCTCCCTCGGGAGAGGGTCTGAAGCTTTCTTT. Its protein is CASSLGRGSEAFF. This chain joins TRBV18 and TRBJ1-1; no clear D gene. The CDR3 has 13 amino acids. CDR1 and CDR2 (germline): KGHSH, LQKENI. V was shortened by 6 bases and J by 6 bases, with 14 bases between the two germline ends. The full variable domain, with the rest looked up from reference TRBV18 and TRBJ1-1, is NAGVMQNPRHLVRRRGQEARLRCSPMKGHSHVYWYRQLPEEGLKFMVYLQKENIIDESGMPKERFSAEFPKEGPSILRIQQVVRGDSAAYFCASSLGRGSEAFFGQGTRLTVV.

This chain joins TRBV11-2 and TRBJ2-7, with 8 bases identical to TRBD2. This CDR3 is 14 amino acids long. CDR1 SGHAT and CDR2 FQNNGV come from the germline V gene. Losses at the gene ends were 5 bases for V and 2 bases for J; bases not matched to a gene: 5. CDR3: CASSLTSGTYEQYF. In DNA form, the CDR3 reads TGTGCCAGCAGCCTAACTAGCGGAACCTACGAGCAGTACTTC.

The V and J genes are TRBV6-6 and TRBJ1-1, with D maybe TRBD1 (6 bases). V lost 2 bases and J lost 3, with 10 bases in between. The CDR3 length is 14 residues. CDR1 MNHNY and CDR2 SVGAGI come from the germline V gene (reference sequence). The CDR3 is CASSYLEGDTEAFF. CDR3 coding DNA: TGTGCCAGCAGTTACCTAGAGGGGGACACTGAAGCTTTCTTT.

V usage is TRBV7-3 and J usage is TRBJ2-3, with no clear D. Germline CDR1 SGHTA, CDR2 FQGTGA. V dropped 7 bases and J dropped 0 bases, with 11 bases sitting between them. The CDR3 is 14 amino acids. CDR3 sequence (DNA): TGTGCCAGCACCCCCGGTGTGAGCACAGATACGCAGTATTTT. This gives the protein CASTPGVSTDTQYF.

The chain links TRBV4-1 to TRBJ1-5, with D hard to call. This CDR3 comprises 13 residues. The germline CDR1 and CDR2 sequences are MGHRA and YSYEKL. Trimming took off 4 bases at V and 6 bases at J, with 10 bases between the two ends. The CDR3 protein is CASSPHPGQPQHF. The CDR3 nucleotides are TGCGCCAGCAGCCCTCATCCAGGTCAGCCCCAGCATTTT.

This clone was observed a single time. The rearrangement links TRBV4-2 to TRBJ2-1, with D maybe TRBD2 (6 bases). V lost 1 base to trimming and J lost 3 bases, with 13 bases between them. The CDR3 loop spans 16 amino acids. Germline loops: CDR1 LGHNA, CDR2 YNFKEQ. The chain's CDR3 is CASSQVEGYRYNEQFF. Written as DNA, the CDR3 is TGTGCCAGCAGCCAAGTGGAGGGCTATCGCTACAATGAGCAGTTCTTC.

This rearrangement joins TRBV5-5 to TRBJ1-2; no firm D call. Per the germline V gene, CDR1 is SGHKS and CDR2 is YYEKEE (reference sequence). The length of the CDR3 is 14 residues. The V end lost 0 bases, the J end lost 3 bases, and 9 bases lay between the germline ends. CDR3 nucleotides: TGTGCCAGCAGCTTGGCTCTGGGGTACTATGGCTACACCTTC. Protein product: CASSLALGYYGYTF.